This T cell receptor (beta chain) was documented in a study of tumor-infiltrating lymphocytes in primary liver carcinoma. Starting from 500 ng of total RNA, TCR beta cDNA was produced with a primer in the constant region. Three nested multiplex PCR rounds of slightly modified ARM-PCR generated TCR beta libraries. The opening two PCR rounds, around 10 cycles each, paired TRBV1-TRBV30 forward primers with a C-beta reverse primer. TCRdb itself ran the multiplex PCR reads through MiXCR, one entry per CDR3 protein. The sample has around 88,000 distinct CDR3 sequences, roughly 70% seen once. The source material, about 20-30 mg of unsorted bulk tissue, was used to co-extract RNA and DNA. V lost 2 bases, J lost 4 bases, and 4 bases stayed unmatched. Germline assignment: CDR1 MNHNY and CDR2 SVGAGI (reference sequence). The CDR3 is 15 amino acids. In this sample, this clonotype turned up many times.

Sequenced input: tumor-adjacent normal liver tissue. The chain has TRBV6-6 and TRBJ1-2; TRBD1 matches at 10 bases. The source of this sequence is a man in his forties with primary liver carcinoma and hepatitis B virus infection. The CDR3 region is CASSYGTGEGYGYTF. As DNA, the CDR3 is TGTGCCAGCAGTTACGGGACAGGGGAGGGCTATGGCTACACCTTC.